Listed below are T cell receptor beta chains from one sample, sequenced in a study of blood T cell repertoires in COVID-19. Using immunoSEQ multiplex PCR, the repertoire was profiled, and TCRdb retains in-frame clones only, with some absent. In the table there are tens of thousands of clones, almost 90% of which are singletons. Sequencing input: peripheral blood. These receptors all come from a woman between 45 and 65 years old with active or convalescent COVID-19. Each CDR3 is given with its conserved first and last residue. D genes are given only for firm matches. Not every row has a clone size; where given, it reads once, few, many or a size class.

V	size	D	length	J	CDR3	DNA
TRBV28	few	.	13	TRBJ2-4	CASSLGRLNIQYF	TGTGCCAGCAGTTTAGGCAGGCTAAACATTCAGTACTTC
TRBV6-2/TRBV6-3	.	.	15	TRBJ2-7	CASSPWGEWDYEQYF	TGTGCCAGCAGTCCGTGGGGGGAGTGGGACTACGAGCAGTACTTC
TRBV10-1	once	TRBD1	14	TRBJ2-2	CASSDLTGVGELFF	TGCGCCAGCAGTGACCTAACAGGGGTCGGGGAGCTGTTTTTT
TRBV20-1	.	TRBD2	15	TRBJ2-7	CSASPGGRVAYEQYF	TGCAGTGCTAGTCCGGGGGGGCGGGTAGCCTACGAGCAGTACTTC
TRBV4-1	.	.	17	TRBJ1-5	CASSQEGRWQGGQPQHF	TGCGCCAGCAGCCAAGAGGGGCGATGGCAGGGAGGTCAGCCCCAGCATTTT
TRBV7-9	.	TRBD1	14	TRBJ2-7	CASSLGQGTYEQYF	TGTGCCAGCAGCTTAGGACAGGGGACCTACGAGCAGTACTTC
TRBV7-9	.	.	15	TRBJ2-1	CASSLDRDAGNEQFF	TGTGCCAGCAGCTTAGATCGAGATGCGGGGAATGAGCAGTTCTTC
TRBV2	.	.	14	TRBJ1-2	CASSDREDTYGYTF	TGTGCCAGCAGTGACAGGGAGGATACCTATGGCTACACCTTC
TRBV13	.	TRBD2	16	TRBJ2-3	CASSWLTSQKGDTQYF	TGTGCCAGCAGCTGGTTGACTAGCCAAAAAGGAGATACGCAGTATTTT
TRBV10-3	.	.	15	TRBJ1-1	CAITAETRRGTEAFF	TGTGCCATCACGGCGGAAACCCGGCGAGGGACTGAAGCTTTCTTT
TRBV3-1/TRBV3-2	.	TRBD1	16	TRBJ1-5	CASSLGTGGRLWPQHF	TGTGCCAGCAGCCTCGGGACAGGGGGTCGGTTGTGGCCCCAGCATTTT
TRBV5-1	.	TRBD2	16	TRBJ2-3	CASSERLAGPTDTQYF	TGCGCCAGCAGTGAACGACTAGCCGGGCCCACAGATACGCAGTATTTT